These T cell receptor beta chains were read from a single sample in a study of vaccination and CD4 T cells after COVID-19. No antigen has been assigned to these receptors. TCRdb used MiXCR to reprocess the PCR reads, holding one entry per CDR3 protein. Altogether some 15,000 distinct CDR3 sequences are present, over 65% being singletons, with the ten largest covering about a tenth. The sequencing sample was made of CD4+ T cells from blood, cultured in vitro. The receptors here all came from a human donor who had recovered from COVID-19. CDR3s include the opening cysteine and the closing phenylalanine or tryptophan. A D gene is named only where the DNA matches it firmly. Not every row has a clone size; where given, it reads once, few, many or a size class.

j_call,d_call,clone_size,v_call,cdr3_nt,cdr3_aa
TRBJ1-2,NA,NA,TRBV6-5,TGTGCCAGCAGTTCCTACATAAAAGGGCTGCTCAGGGAATATGGCTACACCTTC,CASSSYIKGLLREYGYTF
TRBJ1-2,TRBD1,once,TRBV19,TGTGCCAGTAGCTGGACAGGGAATGGCTACACCTTC,CASSWTGNGYTF
TRBJ2-1,NA,NA,TRBV19,TGTGCCAGTGCTGTCGTATGGGGAAATGAGCAGTTCTTC,CASAVVWGNEQFF
TRBJ1-2,NA,NA,TRBV28,TGTGCCAGCAGTAGCCAGGGATGGTGGGGCTACACCTTC,CASSSQGWWGYTF
TRBJ1-2,NA,NA,TRBV20-1,TGCAGTGGGGGGACGGGGATCGTCTATGGCTACACCTTC,CSGGTGIVYGYTF
TRBJ2-7,TRBD1,NA,TRBV7-9,TGTGCCAGCAGCATGGGACAGGGGGGAACCTACGAGCAGTACTTC,CASSMGQGGTYEQYF
TRBJ1-5,TRBD1,NA,TRBV30,TGTGCCTGGAGTACGGGACAGGGCAACAATCAGCCCCAGCATTTT,CAWSTGQGNNQPQHF
TRBJ2-5,NA,NA,TRBV6-1,TGTGCCAGCAGATTTCGGGACATTCGGCAAGAGACCCAGTACTTC,CASRFRDIRQETQYF
TRBJ2-7,NA,NA,TRBV19,TGTGCCAGTAGTCGAGCGGGCCCGACCGACGAGCAGTACTTC,CASSRAGPTDEQYF
TRBJ2-1,TRBD1,NA,TRBV24-1,TGTGCCACCAGTGAGATCCCTCGGACAGGGAACGTCAATGAGCAGTTCTTC,CATSEIPRTGNVNEQFF
TRBJ2-7,NA,NA,TRBV20-1,TGCAGTGCTAGAGAAGGGACCGACTACGAGCAGTACTTC,CSAREGTDYEQYF
TRBJ2-7,TRBD1,NA,TRBV10-3,TGTGCCATCAGGGGGACAGAGATTTACGAGCAGTACTTC,CAIRGTEIYEQYF
TRBJ1-2,NA,few,TRBV7-2,TGTGCCAGCAGCCCCAGGAATAACTATGGCTACACCTTC,CASSPRNNYGYTF
TRBJ2-3,NA,NA,TRBV30,TGTGCCTGGTTGGACCCCCCGAGGGGAACGCAGTATTTT,CAWLDPPRGTQYF
TRBJ1-1,TRBD1,NA,TRBV27,TGTGCCAGCAGGGGGACAGGGCGCACTGAAGCTTTCTTT,CASRGTGRTEAFF
TRBJ2-3,TRBD2,NA,TRBV7-2,TGTGCCAGCAGCTTTAGGCGGGAGACAGATACGCAGTATTTT,CASSFRRETDTQYF
TRBJ1-6,NA,NA,TRBV27,TGTGCCAGCAGTCTTCAACGGAATTCACCCCTCCACTTT,CASSLQRNSPLHF
TRBJ2-7,TRBD1,NA,TRBV7-2,TGTGCCAGCGGGGGACAGGGGGTAGTCTACGAGCAGTACTTC,CASGGQGVVYEQYF
TRBJ1-5,NA,NA,TRBV20-1,TGCAGTGCTAGCCGCATTTCCCTCGTTGGTCAGCCCCAGCATTTT,CSASRISLVGQPQHF
TRBJ2-1,TRBD2,NA,TRBV28,TGTGCCAGCAGTGCCACTAGCGGGGGGCCTAATGAGCAGTTCTTC,CASSATSGGPNEQFF
TRBJ2-4,NA,NA,TRBV7-8,TGTGCCAGCAACAAAATGGGGGTAGCCAAAAACATTCAGTACTTC,CASNKMGVAKNIQYF
TRBJ2-5,NA,NA,TRBV7-2,TGTGCCAGCAGCTTATCTATCCCTAGCGAGACCCAGTACTTC,CASSLSIPSETQYF
TRBJ2-2,TRBD1,NA,TRBV6-2/TRBV6-3,TGTGCCAGCAGATCCTCCGGGACAGGGACACCAACCGGGGAGCTGTTTTTT,CASRSSGTGTPTGELFF
TRBJ1-1,NA,NA,TRBV19,TGTGCCACCAAAGGCGGGGCTCTGAACACTGAAGCTTTCTTT,CATKGGALNTEAFF
TRBJ2-5,NA,NA,TRBV7-2,TGTGCCAGCGTGGGTGGGGGTGAGACCCAGTACTTC,CASVGGGETQYF
TRBJ1-6,NA,large,TRBV19,TGTGCCACCACAGCGAGCTCCTATAATTCACCCCTCCACTTT,CATTASSYNSPLHF
TRBJ1-6,NA,NA,TRBV6-1,TGTGCCAGCAGTCTGGGACGGAGCTCCTATAATTCACCCCTCCACTTT,CASSLGRSSYNSPLHF
TRBJ1-3,NA,NA,TRBV7-2,TGTGCCAGCAGCTTAGGGCAGGCCGACTCTGGAAACACCATATATTTT,CASSLGQADSGNTIYF
TRBJ2-1,TRBD1,medium-sized,TRBV10-1,TGCGCCAGCAGTGAGTCGGGGACAGGGAACAATGAGCAGTTCTTC,CASSESGTGNNEQFF
TRBJ2-5,NA,NA,TRBV4-2,TGTGCCAGCAGCCAAGTTCCCGAGACCCAGTACTTC,CASSQVPETQYF
TRBJ2-7,TRBD2,medium-sized,TRBV6-1,TGTGCCAGCAGTCGATTAGCGGGAGCCGGGAACGAGCAGTACTTC,CASSRLAGAGNEQYF
TRBJ1-5,NA,few,TRBV6-2/TRBV6-3,TGTGCCAGCAGTTCAACTACAGGGTTGAGACAGCCCCAGCATTTT,CASSSTTGLRQPQHF
TRBJ1-1,NA,NA,TRBV18,TGTGCCAGCTCACCGCGGAACACTGAAGCTTTCTTT,CASSPRNTEAFF
TRBJ1-2,TRBD1,NA,TRBV2,TGTGCCAAGCAGACAGGGTTTGCCTCCCTATTTGGCTACACCTTC,CAKQTGFASLFGYTF
TRBJ2-1,TRBD2,NA,TRBV20-1,TGCAGTGCTAGCAGGTCGGGACTAAGCTCCTACAATGAGCAGTTCTTC,CSASRSGLSSYNEQFF
TRBJ1-3,NA,medium-sized,TRBV20-1,TGCAGTGCTAGTTTGTCCTCTGGAAACACCATATATTTT,CSASLSSGNTIYF
TRBJ2-5,NA,few,TRBV24-1,TGTGCCACCAGTGACCCCATGGAGACCCAGTACTTC,CATSDPMETQYF
TRBJ2-7,NA,NA,TRBV2,TGTGCCAGCAGTGGGTCGACATCGGGTACCCACGAGCAGTACTTC,CASSGSTSGTHEQYF
TRBJ1-2,NA,NA,TRBV19,TGTGCCACCCGAATGACCGAAAACTATGGCTACACCTTC,CATRMTENYGYTF
TRBJ2-1,TRBD2,NA,TRBV28,TGTGCCAGCAGTTTGGGGACTAGGTGGCCCCAAAGCTCCTACAATGAGCAGTTCTTC,CASSLGTRWPQSSYNEQFF
TRBJ2-7,TRBD1,NA,TRBV19,TGTGCCAGCCGACAGGGGGGACCCTACGAGCAGTACTTC,CASRQGGPYEQYF
TRBJ1-5,NA,few,TRBV24-1,TGTGCCACCAGTGATCTGGCCCGGGGGGGGAGTCAGCCCCAGCATTTT,CATSDLARGGSQPQHF
TRBJ2-1,NA,NA,TRBV11-2,TGTGCCAGCAGCTCCCCGAGCTCCTACAATGAGCAGTTCTTC,CASSSPSSYNEQFF
TRBJ1-2,TRBD1,NA,TRBV20-1,TGCAGTGCTAGGCTAGGGGAAGGACAGGGGGCCGACTATGGCTACACCTTC,CSARLGEGQGADYGYTF
TRBJ2-2,TRBD1,NA,TRBV19,TGTGCCAGTATAGGGGGGACAGGACTACGAAACACCGGGGAGCTGTTTTTT,CASIGGTGLRNTGELFF
TRBJ1-2,NA,few,TRBV24-1,TGTGCCACCAGTTTGGGGGATCTTGGAGGCTACACCTTC,CATSLGDLGGYTF